This TCR beta chain was recorded in a study of blood T cell repertoires in COVID-19. Overall study context: T cells, B-cell-depleted T cells, or PBMCs supplied cDNA or gDNA.

In the authors' methods: Researchers report that nucleated cell counts were estimated from reference gene primer amplification. Clones were sequenced by immunoSEQ multiplex PCR, and TCRdb holds only the in-frame ones, with some missing. The DNA gave D and trimming, while V, J and clone size come from that table. Of 80,000 to 100,000 clones in the sample, about 85% were seen once. The TCR sequence derives from a woman in her 50s with active or convalescent COVID-19. Sequencing was performed on peripheral blood.

CDR3 coding DNA: TGTGCCAGCAGCTTGGCCGGGACAGGGGATGAAAAACTGTTTTTT. It encodes CASSLAGTGDEKLFF. The chain has TRBV5-4 and TRBJ1-4, with 10 positions matching TRBD1. Trimming cost V 0 bases and J 6 bases; bases outside gene matches: 2. The CDR3 covers 15 residues. CDR1 is SGHNT, CDR2 YYREEE, per germline (reference sequence).